The 26 T cell receptor beta chains below come from one sample, sequenced in a study of blood T cell repertoires in COVID-19. Here immunoSEQ multiplex PCR was the method, and the copy in TCRdb shows in-frame clones only, minus some. The sample consists of some 90,000 clones, about 90% of them appearing once. Sequencing input: peripheral blood. These TCRs come from a man aged 45-65 years with COVID-19, enrolled during active disease.

This clone was seen a single time. V is TRBV25-1 and J is TRBJ1-2; 10 bases are a match to TRBD1. The CDR3 runs 14 residues. With 4 bases clipped from V and 5 bases from J, the junction kept 4 bases outside the gene matches. Germline loops: CDR1 MGHDK, CDR2 SYGVNS. CDR3 loop: CASSGGTGEYGYTF. In DNA, the CDR3 is TGTGCCAGCAGTGGCGGGACAGGGGAGTATGGCTACACCTTC.

This clone is a singleton in its sample. The chain joins TRBV9 to TRBJ2-1; 7 nucleotides match TRBD1. This CDR3 is 14 amino acids long. Per the germline V gene, CDR1 is SGDLS and CDR2 is YYNGEE. J gave up 15 bases and V 3 bases, and 15 bases lay outside the gene matches. The CDR3 sequence is CASSAGETRTGLFF. CDR3 nucleotides: TGTGCCAGCAGCGCCGGGGAGACAAGGACAGGACTGTTCTTC.

The chain uses TRBV28 and TRBJ2-3, with D tentatively TRBD2 (8 bases). Trimming pared 6 bases from V and 2 bases from J, leaving 15 bases between. Germline V CDR1 and CDR2: MDHEN, SYDVKM. CDR3 size: 15 residues. In DNA form, the CDR3 reads TGTGCCAGCAGGACAGGGCGGGGGGACACAGATACGCAGTATTTT. Translating gives CASRTGRGDTDTQYF.

V is TRBV7-8 and J is TRBJ2-7; weak D call: TRBD2 (5 bases). This CDR3 has 12 amino acids. Trimming shortened V by 5 bases and J by 4 bases, and 9 bases separated the two germline ends. Per the germline V gene, CDR1 is SGHVS and CDR2 is FQNEAQ. The CDR3 bases are TGTGCCAGCAGCCCAACGGGATACGAGCAGTACTTC. This codes for CASSPTGYEQYF.

The chain carries TRBV18 and TRBJ2-7, with 10 bases aligning to TRBD2. The CDR3 is 15 residues long. Germline V lookup: CDR1 KGHSH, CDR2 LQKENI. V lost 1 base, J lost 2 bases, and 2 bases stayed unmatched. The CDR3 DNA is TGTGCCAGCTCACCACGCACTAGCGGGGCCTACGAGCAGTACTTC. It translates to CASSPRTSGAYEQYF. The entire variable domain, with the rest obtained from reference TRBV18 and TRBJ2-7, is as follows: NAGVMQNPRHLVRRRGQEARLRCSPMKGHSHVYWYRQLPEEGLKFMVYLQKENIIDESGMPKERFSAEFPKEGPSILRIQQVVRGDSAAYFCASSPRTSGAYEQYFGPGTRLTVT.

The rearrangement uses TRBV24-1 and TRBJ2-1; the D gene is possibly TRBD2 (5 bases). V lost 5 bases to trimming and J lost 3 bases, with 10 bases between them. The CDR3 loop spans 14 amino acids. The germline V gene encodes CDR1 KGHDR and CDR2 SFDVKD. CDR3 DNA sequence: TGTGCCACCAGTGGTGGAACTAGCTACAATGAGCAGTTCTTC. It translates to CATSGGTSYNEQFF.

The chain carries TRBV14 and TRBJ2-1, with 7 bases matching TRBD1. This CDR3 is built from 16 residues. V lost 6 bases, J lost 0 bases, and 8 bases stayed unmatched. Germline V gives CDR1 SGHDN, CDR2 FVKESK. The CDR3 bases are TGTGCCAGCAGTCCCCGGGACAGCCGCTCCTACAATGAGCAGTTCTTC. Translated: CASSPRDSRSYNEQFF.

The genes are TRBV19 and TRBJ1-2, with TRBD1 identical over 7 bases. Germline values: CDR1 LNHDA, CDR2 SQIVND (reference sequence). V was pared by 6 bases and J by 1 base, with 2 bases of the junction left unmatched. The CDR3 is 13 amino acids. The CDR3 loop reads CASRPGGNYGYTF. The DNA for the CDR3 is TGTGCCAGTAGGCCAGGGGGTAACTATGGCTACACCTTC.

The chain employs TRBV9 and TRBJ1-1, with D possibly matching TRBD1 (5 bases). The CDR3 is made up of 14 amino acids. Trimming took 3 bases from V and 1 from J, leaving 10 bases between them. In germline, CDR1 is SGDLS, CDR2 YYNGEE. Written as DNA, the CDR3 is TGTGCCAGCAGCGACCCCACAGGGAACACTGAAGCTTTCTTT. Its protein is CASSDPTGNTEAFF.

This chain joins TRBV2 and TRBJ1-2, with D maybe TRBD1 (5 bases). CDR1 SNHLY and CDR2 FYNNEI come from the germline V gene. Trimming took 0 bases from V and 6 from J, leaving 11 bases between them. This CDR3 has 14 residues. The CDR3 DNA reads as TGTGCCAGCAGTGAAGCTATGGGGCAGCATGGCTACACCTTC. Translating gives CASSEAMGQHGYTF.

The chain has TRBV5-1 and TRBJ1-3; the match to TRBD1 covers 7 bases. With 0 bases clipped from V and 2 bases from J, the junction kept 5 bases outside the gene matches. Germline V gene lookup returns CDR1 SGHRS and CDR2 YFSETQ. The CDR3 is 16 residues long. The CDR3 here is CASSLGPQGAGNTIYF. For the CDR3, the DNA is TGCGCCAGCAGCTTGGGGCCGCAGGGGGCTGGAAACACCATATATTTT.

The chain uses TRBV30 and TRBJ1-1, with a tentative D call TRBD1 (5 bases). Deletions cut 2 bases from V and 5 bases from J, with 12 bases between. The CDR3 totals 13 residues. The germline V gene encodes CDR1 GTSNPN and CDR2 SVGIG (reference sequence). CDR3 nucleotide sequence: TGTGCCTGGAGTCCTCGTCGACAGACTGAAGCTTTCTTT. It is translated as CAWSPRRQTEAFF.

The chain employs TRBV24-1 and TRBJ1-1; a weak D match, TRBD1 (6 bases). V gave up 3 bases and J gave up 0 bases, with 7 bases separating them. The CDR3 runs to 14 residues. Germline assignment: CDR1 KGHDR and CDR2 SFDVKD. The CDR3: CATSDGTLNTEAFF. CDR3 sequence (DNA): TGTGCCACCAGTGATGGGACACTGAACACTGAAGCTTTCTTT.

This clone is a singleton in its sample. The V and J genes are TRBV4-3 and TRBJ2-1; TRBD2 might be the D (6 bases). Between the trimmed V and J ends, which lost 1 base and 7 bases, there was a span of 14 bases. The germline gives CDR1 LGHNA, CDR2 YSLEER. The CDR3 is 15 amino acids. Written as DNA, the CDR3 is TGCGCCAGCAGCCAAGTAGGGACTCCTACGAATGAGCAGTTCTTC. This translates into CASSQVGTPTNEQFF.

J is TRBJ2-3 and V is TRBV7-3, with TRBD2 identical over 16 bases. There are 18 residues in the CDR3. Germline V gene sequence: CDR1 SGHTA, CDR2 FQGTGA. Germline trimming cut 4 bases from V and 4 bases from J; bases unmatched to any gene: 8. The CDR3 coding sequence is TGTGCCAGCAGCTCCTCGACAGGGACTAGCGGGAGGGCAGATACGCAGTATTTT. Encoded protein: CASSSSTGTSGRADTQYF.

The genes are TRBV27 and TRBJ2-7, with 9 nucleotides matching TRBD1. The CDR3 consists of 15 residues. J was trimmed by 2 bases and V by 5 bases; bases with no gene match: 7. Per germline, CDR1 MNHEY and CDR2 SMNVEV (reference sequence). CDR3 sequence reads: CASSRSTGGAYEQYF. The DNA for the CDR3 is TGTGCCAGCAGTCGCTCGACAGGGGGGGCCTACGAGCAGTACTTC.

The V and J genes are TRBV14 and TRBJ2-3, with TRBD2 matching 9 bases. Per the germline V gene, CDR1 is SGHDN and CDR2 is FVKESK. CDR3 length: 14 amino acids. Trimming at V came to 0 bases and at J to 7 bases, leaving 2 bases not matched to a gene. CDR3 coding DNA: TGTGCCAGCAGCCAAGAGGGGACTAGCAATACGCAGTATTTT. This codes for CASSQEGTSNTQYF. Filled out from reference TRBV14 and TRBJ2-3, the complete variable domain reads EAGVTQFPSHSVIEKGQTVTLRCDPISGHDNLYWYRRVMGKEIKFLLHFVKESKQDESGMPNNRFLAERTGGTYSTLKVQPAELEDSGVYFCASSQEGTSNTQYFGPGTRLTVL.

The chain uses TRBV24-1 and TRBJ1-5; D remains ambiguous. V shed 3 bases and J shed 2 bases, with 7 bases lying between them. The length of the CDR3 is 14 residues. The germline V gene encodes CDR1 KGHDR and CDR2 SFDVKD. The CDR3 spells CATSDHAGNQPQHF. Here the CDR3 DNA reads TGTGCCACCAGTGATCATGCAGGCAATCAGCCCCAGCATTTT.

The genes are TRBV5-1 and TRBJ1-2, with D maybe TRBD1 (6 bases). Germline V gene data show CDR1 as SGHRS and CDR2 as YFSETQ. The V end lost 0 bases, the J end lost 4 bases, and 13 bases lay between the germline ends. This CDR3 is 15 amino acids long. CDR3 sequence (DNA): TGCGCCAGCAGCTTGGGACAGGAGAGGAGCTATGGCTACACCTTC. Its protein is CASSLGQERSYGYTF.

V usage is TRBV6-5 and J usage is TRBJ2-7; 9 bases agree with TRBD1. J was trimmed by 6 bases and V by 6 bases; bases with no gene match: 9. This CDR3 has 14 amino acids. CDR1 and CDR2 from the germline V gene are MNHEY and SVGAGI. CDR3 in amino acids: CASRRGQGAREQYF. The DNA of the CDR3 is TGTGCCAGCAGACGGGGACAGGGTGCACGCGAGCAGTACTTC.

The chain joins TRBV10-3 to TRBJ2-3; D call uncertain. This CDR3 has 14 residues. Trimming removed 5 bases at V and 1 base at J, with 10 bases between. Germline CDR1 ENHRY, CDR2 SYGVKD. CDR3 DNA sequence: TGTGCCATCAGTATATCCGTTCGCACAGATACGCAGTATTTT. It encodes CAISISVRTDTQYF.

The V and J genes are TRBV19 and TRBJ2-1; a weak D match, TRBD2 (7 bases). Germline CDR1 reads LNHDA; CDR2 reads SQIVND (reference sequence). CDR3 size: 16 residues. V was trimmed by 5 bases and J by 0 bases, leaving 14 bases between them. The CDR3 protein is CASSPIRGASYNEQFF. CDR3 nucleotide sequence: TGTGCCAGTAGTCCGATCCGGGGGGCCTCCTACAATGAGCAGTTCTTC.

V and J are TRBV15 and TRBJ2-1; D call uncertain. The CDR3 sequence is 16 residues long. The V end lost 2 bases, the J end lost 5 bases, and 16 bases lay between the germline ends. Germline-derived CDR1 and CDR2 are LNHNV and YYDKDF (reference sequence). CDR3 DNA: TGTGCCACCAGCAGAAATGGTGGTCAGGATAACAATGAGCAGTTCTTC. Its translation is CATSRNGGQDNNEQFF.

The CDR3 region is CASSVQVPGELFF. The CDR3 bases are TGTGCCAGCAGTGTTCAGGTCCCCGGGGAGCTGTTTTTT. This chain connects TRBV2 to TRBJ2-2; D gene uncertain. Per the germline V gene, CDR1 is SNHLY and CDR2 is FYNNEI. The CDR3 sequence is 13 residues long. Trimming removed 4 bases at V and 6 bases at J, with 9 bases between.

A single count supports this clone. This sequence joins TRBV11-2 and TRBJ1-4, with D maybe TRBD1 (6 bases). Trimming left V 3 bases short and J 0 bases short, with 11 bases between. Germline lookup yields CDR1 SGHAT and CDR2 FQNNGV. The CDR3 contains 16 residues. CDR3 in amino acids: CASSFVQGTTNEKLFF. CDR3 DNA: TGTGCCAGCAGCTTTGTACAGGGAACAACTAATGAAAAACTGTTTTTT.

The gene calls are TRBV2 and TRBJ1-5, with a tentative D call TRBD1 (5 bases). The germline V gene has CDR1 SNHLY and CDR2 FYNNEI. The CDR3 is 15 residues long. Between the trimmed V and J ends, which lost 7 bases and 1 base, there was a span of 14 bases. The DNA for the CDR3 is TGTGCCAGCAATTTAGGGGCTCTGAGCAATCAGCCCCAGCATTTT. It codes for CASNLGALSNQPQHF.